Below, 15 T cell receptor beta chains from the same sample are listed, as sequenced in a study of T cell responses to AZD1222 COVID-19 vaccine. Repertoires were generated with immunoSEQ multiplex PCR, while TCRdb's copy carries only in-frame clones and drops some. Of around 84,000 clones listed, about 82% are singletons. Specimen: peripheral blood, collected on day 0 of AZD1222 vaccination. These TCRs come from an adult in good health.

The rearrangement uses TRBV30 and TRBJ1-2, with a weak D call TRBD1 (5 bases). The germline V gene encodes CDR1 GTSNPN and CDR2 SVGIG (reference sequence). V shed 4 bases and J shed 6 bases, with 15 bases lying between them. The CDR3 spans 13 residues. CDR3 coding DNA: TGTGCCTGGACCCTCGAAAGGGGAGATGGCTACACCTTC. As protein: CAWTLERGDGYTF.

This sequence joins TRBV5-6 and TRBJ2-5; possibly TRBD1 for D (6 bases). The germline V gene has CDR1 SGHDT and CDR2 YYEEEE. CDR3 length: 13 amino acids. The V end was cut by 7 bases, the J end by 4 bases, with 14 bases between. The CDR3 nucleotides are TGTGCCAGCGGACCTACAGGGACAGAGACCCAGTACTTC. Its protein product is CASGPTGTETQYF.

V gene TRBV10-3 combines with J gene TRBJ1-1, with 11 bases lining up with TRBD1. The CDR3 spans 13 residues. Losses at the gene ends were 10 bases for V and 6 bases for J; bases not matched to a gene: 7. CDR1 and CDR2 (germline): ENHRY, SYGVKD. The chain's CDR3 is CASRDRGEAEAFF. CDR3 bases: TGTGCCAGCCGGGACAGGGGGGAAGCTGAAGCTTTCTTT.

In this sample, this clone turned up a few times. The rearrangement joins TRBV18 to TRBJ2-2, with a tentative D call TRBD2 (5 bases). V was clipped by 3 bases and J by 6 bases, with 11 bases between them. This CDR3 comprises 14 residues. Germline V gene data show CDR1 as KGHSH and CDR2 as LQKENI. CDR3 region: CASSPPGGSGELFF. The CDR3 nucleotides read TGTGCCAGCTCACCCCCCGGAGGTTCCGGGGAGCTGTTTTTT.

CDR3 loop: CASSPTGLGYGYTF. CDR3 nucleotide sequence: TGTGCCAGCAGCCCGACAGGGCTAGGCTATGGCTACACCTTC. V and J are TRBV6-2 or TRBV6-3 and TRBJ1-2, with 7 bases lining up with TRBD1. CDR3 length: 14 amino acids. CDR1 is MNHEY, CDR2 SVGEGT, per germline. The J segment lost 4 bases and the V segment lost 6 bases, leaving 8 bases of the junction unmatched.

This clone was observed a single time. The CDR3 sequence is CASSRGQGAVKGEKLFF. CDR3 nucleotide sequence: TGTGCCAGCAGCCGGGGACAGGGGGCGGTAAAAGGAGAAAAACTGTTTTTT. This chain connects TRBV5-5 to TRBJ1-4, with 12 bases that match TRBD1. Germline loops: CDR1 SGHKS, CDR2 YYEKEE (reference sequence). V lost 4 bases to trimming and J lost 8 bases; unmatched junction nucleotides: 12. The CDR3 has 17 residues.

The CDR3 DNA is TGTGCCAGCAGTGGGGCCGGGACGGTGGAGTCCTACGAGCAGTACTTC. This translates into CASSGAGTVESYEQYF. This chain joins TRBV28 and TRBJ2-7, with D tentatively TRBD1 or TRBD2 (5 bases each). The CDR3 totals 16 residues. The germline V gene has CDR1 MDHEN and CDR2 SYDVKM. Trimming stripped 5 bases from V and 1 base from J, with 18 bases between.

The chain combines TRBV29-1 with TRBJ1-1; D unclear. Trimming removed 3 bases at V and 3 bases at J, with 2 bases between. This CDR3 comprises 10 residues. In germline, CDR1 is SQVTM, CDR2 ANQGSEA. The CDR3 reads CSVDHTEAFF. The CDR3 bases are TGCAGCGTTGATCACACTGAAGCTTTCTTT.

V usage is TRBV2 and J usage is TRBJ1-2; no clear D. Trimming removed 3 bases from V and 5 bases from J, with 10 bases in between. The length of the CDR3 is 13 residues. Per the germline V gene, CDR1 is SNHLY and CDR2 is FYNNEI. CDR3 coding DNA: TGTGCCAGCAGTGACCAAACGTTTTATGGCTACACCTTC. Amino acid sequence: CASSDQTFYGYTF.

The V and J genes are TRBV2 and TRBJ2-3, with 10 bases that match TRBD1. With V trimmed by 8 bases and J by 3 bases, 8 bases remained unmatched. The CDR3 loop spans 15 amino acids. CDR1 SNHLY and CDR2 FYNNEI come from the germline V gene. CDR3 nucleotides: TGTGCCAGCGACGCGACAGGGGGCTTTACAGATACGCAGTATTTT. Translated, it gives CASDATGGFTDTQYF.

This chain's CDR3 is CASSQQGAGSYNSPLHF. In nucleotides, the CDR3 is TGCGCCAGCAGCCAACAGGGAGCCGGCTCCTATAATTCACCCCTCCACTTT. The chain combines TRBV5-1 with TRBJ1-6; the D gene is possibly TRBD1 (6 bases). The ends were cut back, 4 bases at V and 0 bases at J, with 14 bases in the middle. The CDR3 has 17 amino acids. CDR1 is SGHRS, CDR2 YFSETQ, per germline.

V is TRBV5-4 and J is TRBJ1-4, with D unresolved. The CDR3 totals 14 residues. CDR1 and CDR2 from the germline V gene are SGHNT and YYREEE (reference sequence). Trimming took 2 bases from V and 4 from J, leaving 9 bases between them. The CDR3: CASSFSDLNEKLFF. The CDR3 DNA sequence: TGTGCCAGCAGCTTTTCGGATCTTAATGAAAAACTGTTTTTT.

V usage is TRBV4-1 and J usage is TRBJ1-5; D gene uncertain. The V end was cut by 4 bases, the J end by 7 bases, with 14 bases between. This CDR3 is built from 14 residues. Germline V CDR1 and CDR2: MGHRA, YSYEKL. The CDR3 protein is CASSRSDPGQPQHF. The CDR3 region has the DNA TGCGCCAGCAGCCGATCGGACCCGGGGCAGCCCCAGCATTTT.

The chain joins TRBV5-1 to TRBJ2-7; the match to TRBD2 covers 11 bases. V lost 0 bases and J lost 7; bases outside the gene matches: 6. The CDR3 covers 15 residues. Germline V gives CDR1 SGHRS, CDR2 YFSETQ. This CDR3 reads CASSLALAGALEQYF. CDR3 sequence (DNA): TGCGCCAGCAGCTTGGCACTAGCGGGAGCCCTAGAGCAGTACTTC.

This clone was recorded a few times. The genes are TRBV19 and TRBJ1-2; D is unclear. The V gene lost 4 bases and the J gene lost 4 bases, with 13 bases spanning the gap. The CDR3 is 14 amino acids. Germline CDR1 and CDR2: LNHDA and SQIVND (reference sequence). The CDR3 DNA reads TGTGCCAGTAGTACTCGTGGGAATTTCTATGGCTACACCTTC. This codes for CASSTRGNFYGYTF.